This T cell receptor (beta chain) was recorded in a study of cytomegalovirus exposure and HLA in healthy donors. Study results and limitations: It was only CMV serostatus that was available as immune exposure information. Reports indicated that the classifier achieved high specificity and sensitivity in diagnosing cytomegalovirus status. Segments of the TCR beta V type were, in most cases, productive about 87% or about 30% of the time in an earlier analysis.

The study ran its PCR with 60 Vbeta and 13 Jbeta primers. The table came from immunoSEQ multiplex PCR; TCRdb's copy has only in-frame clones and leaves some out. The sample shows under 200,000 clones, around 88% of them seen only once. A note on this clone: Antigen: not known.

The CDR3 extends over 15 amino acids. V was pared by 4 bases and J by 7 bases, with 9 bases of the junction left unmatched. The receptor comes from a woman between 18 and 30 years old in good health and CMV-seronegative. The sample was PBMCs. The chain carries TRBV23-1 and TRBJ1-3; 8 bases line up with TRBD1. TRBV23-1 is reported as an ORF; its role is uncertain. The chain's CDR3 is CASSPRTGTGNTIYF. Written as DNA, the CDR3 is TGCGCCAGCAGTCCACGGACAGGGACGGGGAACACCATATATTTT.